The T cell receptor beta chain under discussion was sequenced for a study of tumor and adjacent non-tumor tissue in lung cancer. For this clonotype: One junction end does not reproduce the germline sequence, and a read error may be involved.

The CDR3 extends over 11 amino acids. The template was RNA from unsorted bulk tissue. This non-tumor lung sample came from over 3 cm beyond the tumor edge. The library came from three nested PCR rounds adapted from ARM-PCR protocols. TCRdb called the multiplex PCR reads again in MiXCR, with one record for every CDR3 protein. The sample gives around 80,000 distinct CDR3 sequences, roughly 80% of which show up once; 40% to 65% is in the top ten. Material for sequencing was distant non-tumor lung tissue. The origin of this receptor is a man aged 60 to 75 with non-small cell lung cancer. This chain joins TRBV12-3 or TRBV12-4 and TRBJ2-7; tentative D call: TRBD2 (5 bases). In DNA, the CDR3 is TGTGCCATCACACCGGGATCCGAGCAGTACTTT. As protein: CAITPGSEQYF.